This T cell receptor (beta chain) was sequenced during a study of T cells in Graves' hyperthyroidism and ophthalmopathy. This clonotype was seen ten or more times. Trimming left V 0 bases short and J 2 bases short, with 8 bases between. Germline V gene sequence: CDR1 LGHDT, CDR2 YNNKEL (reference sequence). This CDR3 has 15 residues. Newly diagnosed hyperthyroidism patients aged 18 to 65 years had disease lasting under 2 months. TCR beta CDR3 sequences were amplified from RNA transcripts. Initially, a first-round RT-PCR of the TCR CDR3 employed the HTBI primer set. TCRdb reanalysed the multiplex PCR reads using MiXCR and keeps one entry per CDR3 protein. Of 250,000 to 300,000 distinct CDR3 sequences in the sample, about 13% were seen once.

The TCR comes from a woman aged 40 to 49 with Graves' hyperthyroidism. Sequencing was done on a sample of blood. The rearrangement links TRBV3-1 to TRBJ1-3; weak D call: TRBD1 (5 bases). The CDR3 loop reads CASSQDPRAGNTIYF. DNA for the CDR3: TGTGCCAGCAGCCAAGATCCCAGGGCTGGAAACACCATATATTTT.